The 15 T cell receptor beta chains presented below share a single source sample, sequenced in a study of T cell responses to AZD1222 COVID-19 vaccine (dated by TCRdb to 2020 to 2022). The sample's time point label is to be understood as: baseline before first vaccination. The sample's treatment or condition label, in plain terms: meningococcal conjugate vaccine given as trial control. To prepare the library, the immunoSEQ multiplex PCR assay was applied. TCRdb obtained this table from immuneACCESS and retained in-frame rearrangements with V and J assigned. These tables miss some clones; where compared with another copy, unresolved V genes account for less than half of the shortfall, and the remainder is unexplained. The sample profile shows around 130,000 clones; 88% of them were found once. Clones ranked in the top ten supply around 20% of the sample. The sequences come from peripheral blood, collected on day 0 of MenACWY control vaccination. The receptors here all came from an adult in good health.

V is TRBV5-1 and J is TRBJ2-7; D uncertain. The CDR3 runs 14 residues. Trimming removed 0 bases at V and 0 bases at J, with 7 bases between. Germline V CDR1 and CDR2: SGHRS, YFSETQ. CDR3 sequence (DNA): TGCGCCAGCAGCTTGGAACGGAGCTCCTACGAGCAGTACTTC. Translated, it gives CASSLERSSYEQYF.

The chain is built from TRBV7-3 and TRBJ2-5; D is perhaps TRBD1 (6 bases). This CDR3 is built from 13 residues. CDR1 and CDR2 from the germline V gene are SGHTA and FQGTGA. Trimming took 5 bases from V and 2 from J, leaving 9 bases between them. CDR3 sequence reads: CASSRDIQETQYF. CDR3 DNA sequence: TGTGCCAGCAGCCGGGACATTCAAGAGACCCAGTACTTC.

This clone showed up just a few times. The gene calls are TRBV19 and TRBJ1-6; maybe TRBD1 (5 bases). The CDR3 runs 14 residues. Deletions cut 4 bases from V and 7 bases from J, with 11 bases between. Germline loops: CDR1 LNHDA, CDR2 SQIVND (reference sequence). CDR3 DNA sequence: TGTGCCAGTAGTACGACAGCACCGAATTCACCCCTCCACTTT. Its translation: CASSTTAPNSPLHF.

J is TRBJ2-7 and V is TRBV25-1, with 9 bases that match TRBD2. This CDR3 has 13 residues. Germline V gene data show CDR1 as MGHDK and CDR2 as SYGVNS. After removal of 6 bases from V and 2 bases from J, the junction contained 2 bases not matched to a gene. CDR3 amino acids: CASSASGTYEQYF. In DNA form, the CDR3 reads TGTGCCAGCAGCGCTAGCGGGACCTACGAGCAGTACTTC.

The V and J genes are TRBV9 and TRBJ1-1, with D possibly matching TRBD1 (5 bases). Deletions cut 2 bases from V and 5 bases from J, with 10 bases between. Germline V CDR1 and CDR2: SGDLS, YYNGEE. CDR3 size: 13 residues. CDR3 region: CASSVSWGTEAFF. The DNA for the CDR3 is TGTGCCAGCAGCGTCAGTTGGGGGACTGAAGCTTTCTTT.

This sequence joins TRBV30 and TRBJ2-3, with 13 bases fitting TRBD2. Germline CDR1 reads GTSNPN; CDR2 reads SVGIG (reference sequence). The CDR3 loop spans 14 amino acids. Losses at the gene ends were 4 bases for V and 7 bases for J; bases not matched to a gene: 5. The CDR3: CAWKLAGGPNTQYF. The CDR3 coding sequence is TGTGCCTGGAAACTAGCGGGAGGGCCAAATACGCAGTATTTT.

J is TRBJ2-4 and V is TRBV27, with D uncertain. Germline lookup yields CDR1 MNHEY and CDR2 SMNVEV (reference sequence). The CDR3 length is 12 residues. Trimming removed 6 bases from V and 4 bases from J, with 7 bases in between. The CDR3 here is CASRSWKNIQYF. CDR3 in DNA: TGTGCCAGCAGGTCCTGGAAAAACATTCAGTACTTC.

The V call is TRBV28, the J call TRBJ1-2; 12 positions agree with TRBD1. Germline CDR1 and CDR2: MDHEN and SYDVKM. V shed 1 base, J shed 8 bases, and the junction held 14 bases outside the gene matches. CDR3 length: 18 amino acids. CDR3 coding DNA: TGTGCCAGCAGTTTATTCGGGACAGGGGGCGCTGCAATTGGCGGCTACACCTTC. Protein sequence: CASSLFGTGGAAIGGYTF.

The chain has TRBV5-5 and TRBJ1-2, with 7 nucleotides matching TRBD1. After removal of 1 base from V and 2 bases from J, the junction contained 5 bases not matched to a gene. CDR1 is SGHKS and CDR2 is YYEKEE in the germline V gene (reference sequence). CDR3 length: 15 residues. The CDR3 nucleotides are TGTGCCAGCAGCTTGAGGGGACAGCTAAACTATGGCTACACCTTC. Translating gives CASSLRGQLNYGYTF.

V is TRBV28 and J is TRBJ2-5; 8 bases line up with TRBD1. Germline V gene data show CDR1 as MDHEN and CDR2 as SYDVKM. J lost 4 bases, V lost 10 bases, and 8 bases had no gene match. The CDR3 has 13 amino acids. In DNA form, the CDR3 reads TGTGCCACCGACAGGGGAGCCCGAGAGACCCAGTACTTC. This translates into CATDRGARETQYF.

The V and J genes are TRBV2 and TRBJ2-1, with a weak D call TRBD2 (6 bases). Trimming pared 5 bases from V and 4 bases from J, leaving 9 bases between. Germline V lookup: CDR1 SNHLY, CDR2 FYNNEI. The CDR3 loop spans 13 amino acids. The CDR3 nucleotides read TGTGCCAGCAGTAGGGACTTATACAATGAGCAGTTCTTC. It encodes CASSRDLYNEQFF.

This chain uses TRBV7-9 with TRBJ2-2; D gene uncertain. Germline CDR1 and CDR2: SEHNR and FQNEAQ (reference sequence). This CDR3 is built from 15 residues. V was cut by 1 base and J by 5 bases, with 11 bases left in between. The DNA of the CDR3 is TGTGCCAGCAGCTTAGATAAGGGCAAAACCGGGGAGCTGTTTTTT. Translation gives CASSLDKGKTGELFF. Drawing the rest from reference TRBV7-9 and TRBJ2-2, the complete variable domain is DTGVSQNPRHKITKRGQNVTFRCDPISEHNRLYWYRQTLGQGPEFLTYFQNEAQLEKSRLLSDRFSAERPKGSFSTLEIQRTEQGDSAMYLCASSLDKGKTGELFFGEGSRLTVL.

The chain recombines TRBV18 with TRBJ1-5; no firm D call. The ends were cut back, 1 base at V and 6 bases at J, with 13 bases in the middle. The CDR3 spans 15 residues. The germline V gene has CDR1 KGHSH and CDR2 LQKENI. The CDR3 coding sequence is TGTGCCAGCTCACCACAGGGTTGGGTCAGTCAGCCCCAGCATTTT. Its protein is CASSPQGWVSQPQHF.

The chain uses TRBV30 and TRBJ2-7, with unresolved D. The CDR3 is made up of 10 amino acids. V gave up 5 bases and J gave up 4 bases, with 6 bases separating them. Germline CDR1 reads GTSNPN; CDR2 reads SVGIG (reference sequence). The CDR3 here is CAWGPYEQYF. CDR3 sequence (DNA): TGTGCCTGGGGGCCGTACGAGCAGTACTTC. The full variable domain, completed using reference TRBV30 and TRBJ2-7, is SQTIHQWPATLVQPVGSPLSLECTVEGTSNPNLYWYRQAAGRGLQLLFYSVGIGQISSEVPQNLSASRPQDRQFILSSKKLLLSDSGFYLCAWGPYEQYFGPGTRLTVT.

The chain has TRBV5-1 and TRBJ1-1; no clear D gene. The CDR3 extends over 13 amino acids. Germline assignment: CDR1 SGHRS and CDR2 YFSETQ. Trimming removed 2 bases at V and 4 bases at J, with 9 bases between. The CDR3: CASSFAEITEAFF. DNA for the CDR3: TGCGCCAGCAGCTTTGCGGAGATCACTGAAGCTTTCTTT.